The 32 T cell receptor beta chains given below trace back to one sample, sequenced in a study of tumor-infiltrating lymphocytes in primary liver carcinoma. TCR beta cDNA was made from 400 to 600 ng total RNA with a constant-region primer. The TCR beta library was amplified through three nested multiplex PCR rounds in a modified ARM-PCR procedure. Amplification in the first two PCR rounds was performed using TRBV1-TRBV30 forward primers and a C-beta reverse primer for approximately 10 cycles each. TCRdb re-called the multiplex PCR reads through MiXCR, storing one row per CDR3 protein. The table shows around 100,000 distinct CDR3 sequences, with approximately 70% occurring only once. From unsorted bulk tissue weighing about 17-30 mg, DNA and RNA were co-extracted. Sequencing used liver tumor tissue from sampling region 2. Sample subset: tumor region T2, inferior pole. These receptors were taken from a woman aged 60 to 75 with primary liver carcinoma and hepatitis B virus infection.

On this clonotype itself: Germline is not matched at one junction end, which may reflect a read error. The V call is TRBV6-2 or TRBV6-3, the J call TRBJ2-3, with 8 bases identical to TRBD2. CDR1 is MNHEY, CDR2 SVGEGT, per germline. This CDR3 is built from 14 residues. CDR3 DNA sequence: TGTGTCAGCCAAGCGGGAGAGGCCAAAGATACGCAGTATTTT. Its translation: CVSQAGEAKDTQYF.

The sample holds many counts of this clonotype. This chain links TRBV6-1 with TRBJ2-2; D remains unclear. Between the trimmed V and J ends, which lost 8 bases and 4 bases, there was a span of 11 bases. The germline V gene encodes CDR1 MNHNS and CDR2 SASEGT. This CDR3 region has 13 residues. The CDR3 here is CASDITSTGELFF. The CDR3 region has the DNA TGTGCCAGCGACATCACTTCCACCGGGGAGCTGTTTTTT.

As concerns this clonotype: The junction does not match germline at one end; this may be a read error. This rearrangement joins TRBV11-2 to TRBJ1-6; D is undetermined. The V gene's germline CDR1 is SGHAT and CDR2 FQNNGV. The CDR3 runs 14 residues. For the CDR3, the DNA is TGTGCCAGCGCCTTAAGCGCCCGGGATTCACCCCTCCAGTTT. Its translation is CASALSARDSPLQF.

This chain joins TRBV11-1 and TRBJ2-3; unclear D gene. The CDR3 sequence is 13 residues long. Looked up from germline, CDR1 is SGHAT and CDR2 is FQDESV (reference sequence). CDR3 protein: CLSSIGRTYTQYF. The CDR3 region has the DNA TGTCTCAGCAGCATCGGACGTACATATACGCAGTATTTT.

The chain employs TRBV28 and TRBJ2-1; D is possibly TRBD1 or TRBD2 (5 bases each). CDR1 is MDHEN and CDR2 is SYDVKM in the germline V gene. The CDR3 has 11 amino acids. The CDR3 DNA is TGTGTCGCTGGGGGATACAATGAGCAGTTCTTC. Its protein is CVAGGYNEQFF. Full variable domain (rest looked up from reference TRBV28 and TRBJ2-1): DVKVTQSSRYLVKRTGEKVFLECVQDMDHENMFWYRQDPGLGLRLIYFSYDVKMKEKGDIPEGYSVSREKKERFSLILESASTNQTSMYLCVAGGYNEQFFGPGTRLTVL.

This clonotype counts as medium-sized. V usage is TRBV4-2 and J usage is TRBJ2-2; the match to TRBD2 covers 8 bases. The trim removed 4 bases at V and 7 bases at J, leaving 8 bases unmatched. The CDR3 contains 15 residues. The V gene's germline CDR1 is LGHNA and CDR2 YNFKEQ. The CDR3 loop reads CASSRGREVIGELFF. CDR3 in DNA: TGTGCCAGCAGCCGGGGGCGGGAGGTAATCGGGGAGCTGTTTTTT.

The chain employs TRBV6-5 and TRBJ1-2, with D possibly matching TRBD1 (6 bases). There are 15 residues in the CDR3. The germline CDR1 and CDR2 sequences are MNHEY and SVGAGI. The V gene lost 8 bases and the J gene lost 6 bases, with 22 bases spanning the gap. This chain's CDR3 is CASGIRRTADNGYTF. The CDR3 nucleotides are TGTGCCAGCGGAATTAGGAGGACAGCCGACAATGGCTACACCTTC.

This chain links TRBV6-1 with TRBJ2-1; D possibly corresponds to TRBD2 (6 bases). The DNA end is a closer match to TRBJ2-7, so the J assignment may be wrong. Germline-derived CDR1 and CDR2 are MNHNS and SASEGT. CDR3 length equals 15 residues. The CDR3 sequence: CASPPTGRRALEQYF. CDR3 nucleotide sequence: TGTGCCAGCCCCCCGACGGGGAGGAGGGCCCTTGAGCAGTACTTC.

This clonotype was seen only a few times. Just one base apart from a much larger clone, this may be a read error. The chain has TRBV6-1 and TRBJ2-1, with D possibly being TRBD1 or TRBD2 (8 bases each). This CDR3 spans 18 amino acids. CDR1 and CDR2 from the germline V gene are MNHNS and SASEGT. CDR3 protein: CANSENPGGTGLRNEQFF. CDR3 bases: TGTGCCAACAGTGAAAATCCGGGGGGGACAGGTCTGCGGAATGAGCAGTTCTTC.

The chain couples TRBV6-5 to TRBJ2-3; no reliable D call. Germline values: CDR1 MNHEY, CDR2 SVGAGI. Trimming took 4 bases from V and 1 from J, leaving 21 bases between them. This CDR3 is 18 amino acids long. The CDR3 sequence is CASSSSRVGSLGTDTQYF. CDR3 bases: TGTGCCAGCAGTTCCTCTCGTGTGGGAAGCCTCGGCACAGATACGCAGTATTTT.

In regard to this clonotype: Possible read error: a much larger clone is one base away. This chain connects TRBV6-1 to TRBJ1-5; tentatively, D is TRBD1 (5 bases). CDR3 length: 17 amino acids. Germline V gene lookup returns CDR1 MNHNS and CDR2 SASEGT. V lost 7 bases, J lost 0 bases, and 19 bases lay in between. CDR3 coding DNA: TGTGCCAGCACTGCTCTTAGGGGAAGGCTTAGCAATCAGCCCCAGCATTTT. Its protein is CASTALRGRLSNQPQHF.

A note on this clonotype: At one end the junction does not follow the germline gene, possibly because of a read error. CDR3: CASGFTDDEQFF. CDR3 nucleotide sequence: TGTGCCAGCGGCTTCACAGACGATGAACAGTTCTTC. J is TRBJ2-1 and V is TRBV11-2; D call uncertain. The CDR3 totals 12 residues. Germline lookup yields CDR1 SGHAT and CDR2 FQNNGV. Combining the CDR3 with reference TRBV11-2 and TRBJ2-1 gives the whole variable domain EAGVAQSPRYKIIEKRQSVAFWCNPISGHATLYWYQQILGQGPKLLIQFQNNGVVDDSQLPKDRFSAERLKGVDSTLKIQPAKLEDSAVYLCASGFTDDEQFFGPGTRLTVL.

The chain links TRBV28 to TRBJ1-1; D may be TRBD1 (5 bases). This CDR3 contains 15 residues. V was cut by 6 bases and J by 5 bases, with 19 bases left in between. Germline CDR1 and CDR2: MDHEN and SYDVKM. This CDR3 reads CASSVHREGNTEAFF. CDR3 bases: TGTGCCAGCAGCGTACATCGGGAGGGGAATACTGAAGCTTTCTTT.

CDR3 coding DNA: TGTGCCACCAGCAGAGAAGAGGGGCCGGGCACTGAAGCTTTCTTT. This codes for CATSREEGPGTEAFF. The chain is built from TRBV15 and TRBJ1-1; D possibly corresponds to TRBD1 (5 bases). The length of the CDR3 is 15 residues. The V gene lost 0 bases and the J gene lost 4 bases, with 12 bases spanning the gap. The germline V gene has CDR1 LNHNV and CDR2 YYDKDF (reference sequence).

About this clonotype: A read error may explain this, as a much larger clone is one base away. This chain uses TRBV7-9 with TRBJ2-5, with no clear D. There are 13 residues in the CDR3. CDR1 SEHNR and CDR2 FQNEAQ come from the germline V gene (reference sequence). This CDR3 reads CDSNFNQAETQYF. The CDR3 DNA is TGTGACAGCAACTTTAACCAGGCGGAGACCCAGTACTTC.

As regards this clonotype: The conserved phenylalanine or tryptophan is not found at the CDR3 terminus, so this likely reflects a read error. The CDR3 loop reads CASSPSGFIYEQYL. The CDR3, as DNA: TGTGCCAGCTCACCAAGTGGGTTCATCTACGAGCAGTACCTC. The J gene is TRBJ2-7, the V gene TRBV18, with D unresolved. This CDR3 comprises 14 residues. V lost 2 bases and J lost 3, with 11 bases in between. CDR1 and CDR2 (germline): KGHSH, LQKENI.

This clonotype was observed many times. This sequence joins TRBV4-2 and TRBJ1-1; tentatively, D is TRBD1 (5 bases). The CDR3 totals 16 residues. Per germline, CDR1 LGHNA and CDR2 YNFKEQ. The V end was cut by 4 bases, the J end by 4 bases, with 19 bases between. CDR3 protein: CASSPLEGRGGTEAFF. The CDR3 coding sequence is TGTGCCAGCAGCCCATTGGAAGGTCGGGGGGGCACTGAAGCTTTCTTT.

In regard to this clonotype: Given a much more abundant clone one base away, this may be a read error. Lacking the conserved final phenylalanine or tryptophan, this CDR3 likely reflects a read error. This chain uses TRBV5-1 with TRBJ2-5; maybe TRBD1 (7 bases). This CDR3 comprises 15 residues. Per germline, CDR1 SGHRS and CDR2 YFSETQ. Trimming stripped 4 bases from V and 2 bases from J, with 15 bases between. The CDR3 bases are TGCGCCAGCAGCCTAATGACAGGGACTCAAGAGACCCAGTACATC. Protein sequence: CASSLMTGTQETQYI.

This clonotype was recorded many times. The chain links TRBV5-1 to TRBJ2-7; TRBD2 might be the D (6 bases). Per germline, CDR1 SGHRS and CDR2 YFSETQ. The CDR3 is 14 residues long. Deletions cut 2 bases from V and 5 bases from J, with 14 bases between. The CDR3 DNA is TGCGCCAGCAGCTTCTCCGGGAGCCGAGACGAGCAGTACTTC. Amino acid sequence: CASSFSGSRDEQYF.

This chain uses TRBV2 with TRBJ2-5; D is ambiguous. CDR3 length equals 13 residues. V dropped 7 bases and J dropped 3 bases, with 12 bases sitting between them. From germline, CDR1 is SNHLY and CDR2 FYNNEI. For the CDR3, the DNA is TGTGCCAGCAACTCCCAAACAAAAGAGACCCAGTACTTC. It translates to CASNSQTKETQYF.

A remark on this clonotype: One end of the junction fails to match germline, which may point to a read error. The genes are TRBV10-1 and TRBJ2-2; D is unresolved. CDR1 and CDR2 from the germline V gene are WNHNN and SYGVQD (reference sequence). This CDR3 contains 16 residues. CDR3 DNA: TGCGCCACCAGTGAGTCGGGCTGCCGCAACACCGGGGAGCTGTTTTTT. Protein: CATSESGCRNTGELFF.

In this sample, this clonotype turned up many times. The J gene is TRBJ2-1, the V gene TRBV5-1; D not resolved. The germline CDR1 and CDR2 sequences are SGHRS and YFSETQ. V was trimmed by 2 bases and J by 3 bases, leaving 9 bases between them. This CDR3 contains 14 residues. The CDR3 DNA is TGCGCCAGCAGCTTTACCCTAGGCTACAATGAGCAGTTCTTC. Its protein product is CASSFTLGYNEQFF.

Worth noting for this clonotype: A much larger clone differs by one base, so this may be a read error. The DNA is omitted, as the CDR3 cannot be located on it reliably, and the CDR3 follows TCRdb's listing. The chain joins TRBV30 to TRBJ2-3. The CDR3 totals 12 residues, both ends included. Germline-derived CDR1 and CDR2 are GTSNPN and SVGIG (reference sequence). The CDR3: CAWALGTDTLYF.

Note on this clonotype: This sequence may be a read error, since a much larger clone differs from it by one base. V gene TRBV5-8 combines with J gene TRBJ2-2, with TRBD1 matching 7 bases. The CDR3 has 18 amino acids. Per the germline V gene, CDR1 is SGHTS and CDR2 is YDEGEE. DNA for the CDR3: TGTGCCAGCAGCTTGGATCCGCCGGGACAGACGAACACCGGGGAGCTGCTTTTT. Amino acids: CASSLDPPGQTNTGELLF.

This clonotype was counted ten times or more. The genes are TRBV5-1 and TRBJ2-1; weak D call: TRBD2 (5 bases). The V gene's germline CDR1 is SGHRS and CDR2 YFSETQ. This CDR3 comprises 15 residues. V was pared by 3 bases and J by 4 bases, with 14 bases between. The CDR3 DNA is TGCGCCAGCAGCTCCTCTAGCTTTATTTACAATGAGCAGTTCTTC. Encoded protein: CASSSSSFIYNEQFF.

The chain couples TRBV10-3 to TRBJ1-1; D uncertain. The CDR3 totals 14 residues. V lost 8 bases and J 3 bases, leaving 16 bases between the germline ends. Germline V gives CDR1 ENHRY, CDR2 SYGVKD. CDR3: CAISSRHSDTEAFF. CDR3 in DNA: TGTGCCATCTCCAGCAGGCATTCGGACACTGAAGCTTTCTTT.

This clonotype was detected ten times or more. The chain is built from TRBV6-6 and TRBJ2-1; 10 bases agree with TRBD2. The germline V gene has CDR1 MNHNY and CDR2 SVGAGI (reference sequence). V lost 5 bases, J lost 4 bases, and 5 bases stayed unmatched. The CDR3 spans 15 residues. The CDR3 nucleotides are TGTGCCAGCAGTATCGGGACTAGCGAGTACAATGAGCAGTTCTTC. It codes for CASSIGTSEYNEQFF.

Remarks on this clonotype: One junction end does not reproduce the germline sequence, and a read error may be involved. The chain couples TRBV6-5 to TRBJ2-3; 8 nucleotides align to TRBD2. The CDR3 covers 15 residues. From germline, CDR1 is MNHEY and CDR2 SVGAGI. The CDR3 sequence is CVSSLTSAGPDTQYF. CDR3 in DNA: TGTGTCAGCAGTCTGACTAGCGCAGGTCCAGATACGCAGTATTTT.

With regard to this clonotype: At one boundary the junction diverges from the germline segment, which might be a read error. V usage is TRBV4-1 and J usage is TRBJ2-1, with a possible D match to TRBD2 (5 bases). The CDR3 is made up of 14 amino acids. Germline V gene lookup returns CDR1 MGHRA and CDR2 YSYEKL. CDR3 protein: CVSSQAGTSNEQFF. In nucleotides, the CDR3 is TGCGTCAGCAGCCAAGCCGGTACTAGTAATGAGCAGTTCTTC.

On this clonotype: An end of the junction does not agree with germline; a read error may underlie this. This chain uses TRBV11-2 with TRBJ2-1, with D tentatively TRBD2 (5 bases). Per the germline V gene, CDR1 is SGHAT and CDR2 is FQNNGV. The CDR3 has 15 amino acids. The CDR3 DNA is TGCGTCAGCAGTCTCGGGATTAACTCCTACAATGAGCAGTTCTTC. Translated, it gives CVSSLGINSYNEQFF.

About this clonotype: Its ends do not fully match the called genes, so a read error is possible. DNA for the CDR3: TGCAGCGTTGATCGACTAGCGGGGGACACAGATACGCAATATTTT. Protein sequence: CSVDRLAGDTDTQYF. V is TRBV29-1 and J is TRBJ2-3, with 12 bases that match TRBD2. Germline CDR1 and CDR2: SQVTM and ANQGSEA. This CDR3 comprises 15 residues.

As to this clonotype: An end of the junction does not agree with germline; a read error may underlie this. The V and J genes are TRBV6-6 and TRBJ1-1; no definite D call. Per the germline V gene, CDR1 is MNHNY and CDR2 is SVGAGI (reference sequence). This CDR3 is built from 14 residues. The DNA of the CDR3 is TGTGCCAACAGTTTTCATCGACGCGACATTGAAGCTTTCTTT. It encodes CANSFHRRDIEAFF.